These 7 T cell receptor beta chains were all obtained from the same sample, sequenced in a study of human T cells and chemical hapten exposure. Via MiXCR, TCRdb re-called the RACE reads, giving one row per CDR3 protein. The repertoire holds 55,000 to 80,000 distinct CDR3 sequences, with 11% as singletons. Time point given: patch test 3, about 24 weeks after DPC sensitization. Treatment noted: therapeutic diphenylcyclopropenone sensitization with weekly scalp DPC. Sequenced material: whole blood, taken in connection with sensitization to the hapten diphenylcyclopropenone (DPC). The receptors here all came from a woman aged 25 to 39 with alopecia areata. Some clones in this sample may be carry-over from other donors' samples.

In its sample, this clonotype was seen a few times. The chain's CDR3 is CASSLGAGVMTDTQYF. As DNA, the CDR3 is TGTGCCAGCAGCTTAGGAGCGGGAGTGATGACAGATACGCAGTATTTT. The rearrangement joins TRBV7-6 to TRBJ2-3, with TRBD2 identical over 8 bases. The CDR3 totals 16 residues. Looked up from germline, CDR1 is SGHVS and CDR2 is FNYEAQ. Trimming took 1 base from V and 3 from J; bases not matched to a gene: 6.

The V and J genes are TRBV11-3 and TRBJ2-5; the match to TRBD2 covers 10 bases. The V gene's germline CDR1 is SGHNT and CDR2 YENEEA. The J segment lost 5 bases and the V segment lost 5 bases, leaving 14 bases of the junction unmatched. The CDR3 sequence is 17 residues long. The CDR3 nucleotides read TGTGCCAGCAGCCAAATCACGGAACTAGCGGGGATGGAGACCCAGTACTTC. This sequence encodes CASSQITELAGMETQYF.

Many counts were recorded for this clonotype. The gene calls are TRBV20-1 and TRBJ2-3; no clear D. Germline CDR1 reads DFQATT; CDR2 reads SNEGSKA (reference sequence). V was clipped by 2 bases and J by 3 bases, with 6 bases between them. CDR3 length: 12 amino acids. CDR3 region: CSARNPTDTQYF. The DNA of the CDR3 is TGCAGTGCTAGAAATCCTACAGATACGCAGTATTTT.

The sample holds many counts of this clonotype. The chain uses TRBV21-1 and TRBJ1-5; the table assigns TRBD1, which was not confirmed against the DNA. TRBV21-1 represents a pseudogene. This CDR3 comprises 14 residues. The CDR3 DNA follows: TGTGCCACCCAGACAGGGTCCCGCTATCAGCCCCAGCATTTT. This sequence encodes CATQTGSRYQPQHF.

This chain links TRBV20-1 with TRBJ2-7; no firm D call. Germline CDR1 DFQATT, CDR2 SNEGSKA (reference sequence). The CDR3 sequence is 11 residues long. Trimming removed 1 base from V and 2 bases from J, with 3 bases in between. The chain's CDR3 is CSARGTYEQYF. Here the CDR3 DNA reads TGCAGTGCTAGAGGGACCTACGAGCAGTACTTC.

The chain has TRBV5-1 and TRBJ2-3; D might be TRBD1 (5 bases). The CDR3 runs 14 residues. Germline lookup yields CDR1 SGHRS and CDR2 YFSETQ. V lost 2 bases and J lost 1, with 8 bases in between. The CDR3 coding sequence is TGCGCCAGCAGCTTCAGGGATCGCACAGATACGCAGTATTTT. Its translation: CASSFRDRTDTQYF.

This clonotype was seen many times. V is TRBV7-2 and J is TRBJ2-4, with D possibly TRBD1 on 5 matching bases. Trimming pared 2 bases from V and 1 base from J, leaving 12 bases between. The CDR3 sequence is 16 residues long. The germline gives CDR1 SGHTA, CDR2 FQGNSA. CDR3 sequence: CASSLQGLGAKNIQYF. The CDR3, as DNA: TGTGCCAGCAGCTTACAGGGTCTCGGGGCCAAAAACATTCAGTACTTC.